This TCR beta chain was found in a study of T cell repertoires in cytomegalovirus infection. About the research overall: Recently described HLA-C-restricted plus well-studied HLA-B-restricted CMV epitopes were used. Study findings and constraints: HLA-C-restricted, CMV-specific TCR beta clonotypes were dominant ex vivo. Identification of carriers of CMV plus the relevant HLA was achieved through cumulative public TCR beta family frequency.

For this clonotype: Its antigen is not identified.

MiXCR was run by TCRdb on the reads, yielding one entry per CDR3 protein. The data hold tens of thousands of distinct CDR3 sequences, with 20% to 30% observed a single time. The germline CDR1 and CDR2 sequences are PRHDT and FYEKMQ (reference sequence). CDR3 length: 13 residues. The V end lost 5 bases, the J end lost 6 bases, and 11 bases lay between the germline ends. The chain recombines TRBV13 with TRBJ1-5; D perhaps matches TRBD1 (5 bases). This sequence was found in a human donor in good health (CMV status not recorded). Some clones in this sample may be carry-over from other donors' samples. The material was CD8+ T cells from cultured PBMCs, obtained from culture after CMV antigen stimulation. The CDR3 region is CASSVHGGQPQHF. CDR3 DNA: TGTGCCAGCAGCGTACATGGGGGTCAGCCCCAGCATTTT.